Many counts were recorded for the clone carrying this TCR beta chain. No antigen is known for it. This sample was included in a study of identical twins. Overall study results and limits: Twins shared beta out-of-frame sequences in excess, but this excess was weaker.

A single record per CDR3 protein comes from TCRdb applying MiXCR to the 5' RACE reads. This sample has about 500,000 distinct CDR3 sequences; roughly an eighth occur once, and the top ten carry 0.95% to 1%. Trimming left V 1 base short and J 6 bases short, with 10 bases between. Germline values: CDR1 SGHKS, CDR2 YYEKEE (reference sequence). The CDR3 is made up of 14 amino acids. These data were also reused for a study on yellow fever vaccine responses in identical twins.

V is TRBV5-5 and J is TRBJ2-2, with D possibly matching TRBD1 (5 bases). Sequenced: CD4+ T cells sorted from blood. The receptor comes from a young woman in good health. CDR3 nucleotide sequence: TGTGCCAGCAGCTTGTCCAGGGTGGCCGGGGAGCTGTTTTTT. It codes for CASSLSRVAGELFF.